The text below deals with one T cell receptor beta chain. PCR involved 60 Vbeta and 13 Jbeta primers. Per the original data handling: Among the unique TCR beta chains that a later analysis counted, some 73 million in all, 10 million to 11 million were shared. Here immunoSEQ multiplex PCR was the method, and the copy in TCRdb shows in-frame clones only, minus some. V and J calls and clone size are those listed in that table; D and trimming were worked out from the DNA. The profile shows about 98,000 clones, roughly three quarters of them singletons. The data were obtained in a study of cytomegalovirus exposure and HLA in healthy donors. Germline V gives CDR1 SGHAT, CDR2 FQNNGV. The CDR3 consists of 16 residues. Losses at the gene ends were 5 bases for V and 6 bases for J; bases not matched to a gene: 6.

This TCR was recovered from a man aged 40-55 years in good health and CMV-seronegative. Material: PBMCs. The V and J genes are TRBV11-2 and TRBJ2-1; 14 bases map to TRBD2. CDR3: CASSVLGLAGGNEQFF. As DNA, the CDR3 is TGTGCCAGCAGCGTACTTGGACTAGCGGGGGGCAATGAGCAGTTCTTC.